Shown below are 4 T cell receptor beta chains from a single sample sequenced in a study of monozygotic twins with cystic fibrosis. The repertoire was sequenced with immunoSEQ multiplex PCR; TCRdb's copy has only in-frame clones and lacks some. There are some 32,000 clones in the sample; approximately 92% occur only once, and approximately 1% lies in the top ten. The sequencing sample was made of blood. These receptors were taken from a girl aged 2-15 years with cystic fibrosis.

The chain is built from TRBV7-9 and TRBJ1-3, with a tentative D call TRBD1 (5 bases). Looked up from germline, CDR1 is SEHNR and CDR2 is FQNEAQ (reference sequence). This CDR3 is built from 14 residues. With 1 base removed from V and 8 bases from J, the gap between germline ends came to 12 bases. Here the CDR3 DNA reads TGTGCCAGCAGCTTAGTAGCAGGGCCCTACACCATATATTTT. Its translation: CASSLVAGPYTIYF. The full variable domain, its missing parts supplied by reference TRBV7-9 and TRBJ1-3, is DTGVSQNPRHKITKRGQNVTFRCDPISEHNRLYWYRQTLGQGPEFLTYFQNEAQLEKSRLLSDRFSAERPKGSFSTLEIQRTEQGDSAMYLCASSLVAGPYTIYFGEGSWLTVV.

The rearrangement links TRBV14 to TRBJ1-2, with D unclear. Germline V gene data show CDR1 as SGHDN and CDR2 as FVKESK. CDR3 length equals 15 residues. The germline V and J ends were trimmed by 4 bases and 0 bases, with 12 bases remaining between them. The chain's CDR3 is CASSLWSGSNYGYTF. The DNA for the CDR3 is TGTGCCAGCAGCCTCTGGTCGGGATCTAACTATGGCTACACCTTC.

CDR3 region: CASSARTRTDTQYF. In nucleotides, the CDR3 is TGTGCCAGCAGCGCCCGGACACGCACAGATACGCAGTATTTT. V usage is TRBV7-2 and J usage is TRBJ2-3; TRBD1 is a possible D gene (5 bases). Germline values: CDR1 SGHTA, CDR2 FQGNSA. This CDR3 is 14 amino acids long. Deletions cut 5 bases from V and 1 base from J, with 10 bases between.

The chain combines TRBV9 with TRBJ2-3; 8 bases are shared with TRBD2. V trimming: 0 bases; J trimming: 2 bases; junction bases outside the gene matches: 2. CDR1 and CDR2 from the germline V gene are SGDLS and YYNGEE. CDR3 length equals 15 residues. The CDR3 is CASSVDSGATDTQYF. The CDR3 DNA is TGTGCCAGCAGCGTAGATAGCGGGGCCACAGATACGCAGTATTTT.